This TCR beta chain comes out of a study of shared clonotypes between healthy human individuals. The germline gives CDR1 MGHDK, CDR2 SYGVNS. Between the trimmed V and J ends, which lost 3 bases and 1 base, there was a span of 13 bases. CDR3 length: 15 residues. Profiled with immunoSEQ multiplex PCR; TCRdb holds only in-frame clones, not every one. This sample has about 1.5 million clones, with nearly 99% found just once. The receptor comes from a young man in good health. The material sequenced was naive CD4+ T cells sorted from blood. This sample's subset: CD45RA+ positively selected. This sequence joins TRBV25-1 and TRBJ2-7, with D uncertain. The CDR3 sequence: CASSDVGFGSYEQYF. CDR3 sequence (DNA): TGTGCCAGCAGTGACGTAGGGTTCGGTTCCTACGAGCAGTACTTC.